The 5 T cell receptor beta chains given below trace back to one sample, sequenced in a study of shared clonotypes between healthy human individuals. The assay was immunoSEQ multiplex PCR, and TCRdb's table has in-frame clones only and misses some. The sample has some 360,000 clones, around 70% seen once; the top ten hold 10%. Sequences were obtained from memory CD4+ T cells sorted from blood. Subset denoted: CD45RA-negative fraction. The receptors here all came from a young man in good health.

This chain uses TRBV27 with TRBJ2-1; TRBD2 might be the D (6 bases). CDR1 is MNHEY, CDR2 SMNVEV, per germline (reference sequence). V was cut by 9 bases and J by 7 bases, with 16 bases left in between. The CDR3 is 13 amino acids. The CDR3 DNA reads as TGTGCCAGTGGGACTCCGGTGAAAAATGAGCAGTTCTTC. Translating it yields CASGTPVKNEQFF.

The chain carries TRBV5-6 and TRBJ2-5; 7 bases are a match to TRBD1. The CDR3 is 15 amino acids. J was trimmed by 2 bases and V by 0 bases; bases with no gene match: 4. Germline lookup yields CDR1 SGHDT and CDR2 YYEEEE. The CDR3 bases are TGTGCCAGCAGCTTGGTTAGGGACAGACAAGAGACCCAGTACTTC. The encoded protein is CASSLVRDRQETQYF. The full variable domain, with the rest looked up from reference TRBV5-6 and TRBJ2-5, is DAGVTQSPTHLIKTRGQQVTLRCSPKSGHDTVSWYQQALGQGPQFIFQYYEEEERQRGNFPDRFSGHQFPNYSSELNVNALLLGDSALYLCASSLVRDRQETQYFGPGTRLLVL.

The chain links TRBV6-1 to TRBJ2-7; 10 bases are shared with TRBD1. Looked up from germline, CDR1 is MNHNS and CDR2 is SASEGT. There are 15 residues in the CDR3. J was trimmed by 3 bases and V by 7 bases; bases with no gene match: 9. The CDR3 DNA follows: TGTGCCAGCAATAGGGGACAGGGGATTAACTACGAGCAGTACTTC. Its translation is CASNRGQGINYEQYF.

The chain has TRBV6-1 and TRBJ1-1, with D possibly TRBD1 on 5 matching bases. Germline V gene data show CDR1 as MNHNS and CDR2 as SASEGT. V was shortened by 4 bases and J by 8 bases, with 11 bases between the two germline ends. The CDR3 loop spans 12 amino acids. This CDR3 reads CASSGDLVEAFF. For the CDR3, the DNA is TGTGCCAGCAGTGGGGACCTAGTGGAAGCTTTCTTT.

The genes are TRBV6-5 and TRBJ1-5; D uncertain. The CDR3 has 13 amino acids. Per germline, CDR1 MNHEY and CDR2 SVGAGI. The V and J ends lost 7 bases and 4 bases respectively, with 11 bases between them. The CDR3 loop is CASNTVPNQPQHF. The DNA of the CDR3 is TGTGCCAGCAACACGGTCCCTAATCAGCCCCAGCATTTT.